The 28 T cell receptor beta chains reported below all come from one sample, sequenced in a study of blood T cell repertoires in COVID-19. Data came from immunoSEQ multiplex PCR; TCRdb stores just in-frame clones and leaves some out. The repertoire has 95,000 to 150,000 clones, 55% to 70% of them found once; the top ten carry roughly 2%. Sequencing was done on a sample of peripheral blood. The origin of the receptors is a woman in her seventies with acute or convalescent COVID-19.

The chain combines TRBV4-1 with TRBJ2-5, with D maybe TRBD2 (6 bases). Looked up from germline, CDR1 is MGHRA and CDR2 is YSYEKL. The CDR3 is 13 amino acids. Trimming left V 0 bases short and J 14 bases short, with 16 bases between. CDR3 nucleotides: TGCGCCAGCAGCCAAGAACGGGACTCCTCGTTTTACTTC. This sequence encodes CASSQERDSSFYF.

This clone was picked up a small number of times. This chain joins TRBV9 and TRBJ2-7, with TRBD1 identical over 12 bases. Germline V gene data show CDR1 as SGDLS and CDR2 as YYNGEE. This CDR3 has 15 residues. The V segment lost 4 bases and the J segment 2 bases; nucleotides outside the gene matches: 4. As DNA, the CDR3 is TGTGCCAGCAGCATCCGGGACAGGGGGCCCTACGAGCAGTACTTC. It translates to CASSIRDRGPYEQYF.

The V and J genes are TRBV4-3 and TRBJ2-3; TRBD2 aligns across 10 bases. J gave up 8 bases and V 0 bases, and 11 bases lay outside the gene matches. This CDR3 comprises 17 residues. The germline gives CDR1 LGHNA, CDR2 YSLEER. CDR3 residues: CASSQDASGGTRATQYF. The CDR3 DNA reads as TGCGCCAGCAGCCAAGATGCTAGCGGGGGAACAAGGGCTACGCAGTATTTT.

This chain links TRBV7-9 with TRBJ1-6; weak D call: TRBD1 (5 bases). In germline, CDR1 is SEHNR, CDR2 FQNEAQ (reference sequence). This CDR3 is built from 14 residues. Trimming took 0 bases from V and 7 from J, leaving 7 bases between them. CDR3 sequence reads: CASSLAQGNSPLHF. For the CDR3, the DNA is TGTGCCAGCAGCTTAGCGCAGGGAAATTCACCCCTCCACTTT.

The chain uses TRBV6-6 and TRBJ1-4; 9 bases are a match to TRBD1. Losses at the gene ends were 6 bases for V and 7 bases for J; bases not matched to a gene: 12. The CDR3 runs to 16 residues. Germline V CDR1 and CDR2: MNHNY, SVGAGI (reference sequence). CDR3: CASSPGTGWKGEKLFF. CDR3 in DNA: TGTGCCAGCAGCCCCGGGACAGGGTGGAAGGGTGAAAAACTGTTTTTT.

V is TRBV7-2 and J is TRBJ2-1, with a tentative D call TRBD2 (6 bases). The CDR3 loop spans 14 amino acids. V lost 5 bases to trimming and J lost 10 bases, with 18 bases between them. Germline CDR1 SGHTA, CDR2 FQGNSA. DNA for the CDR3: TGTGCCAGCAGCCCGTTGGGCGGGGCAAGAGAGCAGTTCTTC. Protein product: CASSPLGGAREQFF. Full variable domain (remainder filled in from reference TRBV7-2 and TRBJ2-1): GAGVSQSPSNKVTEKGKDVELRCDPISGHTALYWYRQSLGQGLEFLIYFQGNSAPDKSGLPSDRFSAERTGGSVSTLTIQRTQQEDSAVYLCASSPLGGAREQFFGPGTRLTVL.

The chain uses TRBV28 and TRBJ2-7, with D possibly matching TRBD2 (6 bases). Germline loops: CDR1 MDHEN, CDR2 SYDVKM. The CDR3 has 15 residues. Trimming cost V 5 bases and J 5 bases, with 19 bases left between them. The CDR3 DNA reads TGTGCCAGCAGTCCCTATAGCGGATATACCCACGAGCAGTACTTC. As protein: CASSPYSGYTHEQYF.

This clone has at least ten counts. V and J are TRBV2 and TRBJ2-4; 7 bases map to TRBD2. Trimming removed 4 bases from V and 8 bases from J; junction bases left unmatched: 8. The CDR3 runs to 14 residues. Germline V gene sequence: CDR1 SNHLY, CDR2 FYNNEI. The CDR3 region is CASSGTWGGDIQYF. The CDR3 coding sequence is TGTGCCAGCAGTGGGACGTGGGGGGGAGACATTCAGTACTTC.

This rearrangement joins TRBV15 to TRBJ1-2; no clear D gene. Trimming cost V 1 base and J 4 bases, with 10 bases left between them. This CDR3 region has 14 residues. Germline V gene lookup returns CDR1 LNHNV and CDR2 YYDKDF (reference sequence). The CDR3 here is CATSRGRVFYGYTF. CDR3 coding DNA: TGTGCCACCAGCAGAGGTCGGGTATTCTATGGCTACACCTTC.

A single count supports this clone. The chain links TRBV9 to TRBJ1-3; a possible D gene is TRBD1 (6 bases). CDR3 length equals 14 residues. Trimming stripped 0 bases from V and 3 bases from J, with 7 bases between. CDR1 and CDR2 (germline): SGDLS, YYNGEE. The CDR3 DNA reads TGTGCCAGCAGCGTAGCGACAGGTGGAAACACCATATATTTT. Translating it yields CASSVATGGNTIYF.

The chain couples TRBV5-1 to TRBJ2-1, with 7 bases aligning to TRBD2. Unmatched junction bases numbered 4, after V lost 5 bases and J lost 2 bases. The germline gives CDR1 SGHRS, CDR2 YFSETQ. This CDR3 has 14 amino acids. CDR3 sequence: CASRLALAYNEQFF. In nucleotides, the CDR3 is TGCGCCAGCAGACTAGCGTTAGCCTACAATGAGCAGTTCTTC.

A single count supports this clone. This chain connects TRBV5-1 to TRBJ2-1; D perhaps matches TRBD2 (6 bases). Germline V gives CDR1 SGHRS, CDR2 YFSETQ. V lost 5 bases and J 2 bases, leaving 11 bases between the germline ends. The CDR3 consists of 14 residues. CDR3 region: CASSTSPTYNEQFF. The CDR3 DNA follows: TGCGCCAGCAGTACTAGCCCCACCTACAATGAGCAGTTCTTC.

J is TRBJ1-5 and V is TRBV18, with 7 bases lining up with TRBD1. With V trimmed by 8 bases and J by 3 bases, 7 bases remained unmatched. In germline, CDR1 is KGHSH, CDR2 LQKENI. This CDR3 spans 14 amino acids. The CDR3 nucleotides are TGTGCCAGCACAAACAGGGGCGTCAATCAGCCCCAGCATTTT. It is translated as CASTNRGVNQPQHF. The whole variable domain, remainder taken from reference TRBV18 and TRBJ1-5, is NAGVMQNPRHLVRRRGQEARLRCSPMKGHSHVYWYRQLPEEGLKFMVYLQKENIIDESGMPKERFSAEFPKEGPSILRIQQVVRGDSAAYFCASTNRGVNQPQHFGDGTRLSIL.

This sequence joins TRBV28 and TRBJ2-7; TRBD2 is a possible D gene (6 bases). Trimming removed 3 bases at V and 2 bases at J, with 8 bases between. CDR1 is MDHEN, CDR2 SYDVKM, per germline. This CDR3 comprises 13 residues. DNA for the CDR3: TGTGCCAGCAGTTTTACTAGCACCTACGAGCAGTACTTC. Protein: CASSFTSTYEQYF.

The table lists this clone with many counts. The genes are TRBV28 and TRBJ1-1; D unresolved. This CDR3 comprises 13 residues. Germline V gives CDR1 MDHEN, CDR2 SYDVKM. V was clipped by 8 bases and J by 5 bases, with 15 bases between them. The CDR3, as DNA: TGTGCCAGCGGCAGGCCCAAGGTGACTGAAGCTTTCTTT. It specifies CASGRPKVTEAFF.

The J gene is TRBJ2-7, the V gene TRBV5-6; TRBD1 matches 9 bases. The CDR3 totals 14 residues. CDR1 SGHDT and CDR2 YYEEEE come from the germline V gene. V gave up 5 bases and J gave up 4 bases; unmatched junction bases: 7. In DNA, the CDR3 is TGTGCCAGCAGGAGGACAGGGGAAAGGTACGAGCAGTACTTC. The encoded protein is CASRRTGERYEQYF.

This CDR3 reads CASRATSYNSPLHF. CDR3 in DNA: TGTGCCAGCAGGGCCACCTCCTATAATTCACCCCTCCACTTT. The chain is built from TRBV6-5 and TRBJ1-6; D gene ambiguous. CDR3 length: 14 residues. V shed 6 bases and J shed 0 bases, with 6 bases lying between them. In germline, CDR1 is MNHEY, CDR2 SVGAGI.

There are a few counts of this clone. The DNA for the CDR3 is TGCGCCAGCAGCTCAGCGCTAGCGGGAAGTAATGAGCAGTTCTTC. This translates into CASSSALAGSNEQFF. This sequence joins TRBV5-1 and TRBJ2-1; 9 bases align to TRBD2. The CDR3 has 15 amino acids. CDR1 and CDR2 (germline): SGHRS, YFSETQ. V shed 3 bases and J 7 bases; nucleotides not matched to a gene: 8.

The chain carries TRBV14 and TRBJ2-2, with TRBD2 matching 10 bases. After removal of 0 bases from V and 9 bases from J, the junction contained 7 bases not matched to a gene. Per germline, CDR1 SGHDN and CDR2 FVKESK. This CDR3 has 16 residues. Here the CDR3 reads CASSQDFETSGRELFF. The CDR3 DNA reads as TGTGCCAGCAGCCAAGATTTCGAGACTAGCGGGCGGGAGCTGTTTTTT.

The chain joins TRBV7-2 to TRBJ2-3; possible D gene TRBD2, 6 bases. This CDR3 has 15 residues. V lost 5 bases to trimming and J lost 4 bases, with 16 bases between them. The germline gives CDR1 SGHTA, CDR2 FQGNSA. The CDR3 region is CASSLSAGYSDTQYF. CDR3 DNA: TGTGCCAGCAGCCTATCGGCGGGGTACTCAGATACGCAGTATTTT.

The rearrangement links TRBV15 to TRBJ2-2; 11 positions agree with TRBD2. CDR3 length: 19 amino acids. Germline V gene lookup returns CDR1 LNHNV and CDR2 YYDKDF (reference sequence). The V gene end was trimmed by 1 base and the J gene end by 2 bases; junction bases not matched to a gene: 9. Here the CDR3 reads CATSRGQPLAGGNTGELFF. CDR3 sequence (DNA): TGTGCCACCAGCAGAGGTCAGCCCCTAGCGGGAGGAAACACCGGGGAGCTGTTTTTT.

The rearrangement joins TRBV19 to TRBJ1-5; TRBD1 agrees at 7 bases. V dropped 5 bases and J dropped 3; count of bases not matched to a gene: 7. Germline V CDR1 and CDR2: LNHDA, SQIVND (reference sequence). The CDR3 totals 15 residues. The CDR3 bases are TGTGCCAGTAGTCCCCGGGACAGACCCAATCAGCCCCAGCATTTT. It yields the protein CASSPRDRPNQPQHF.

In DNA form, the CDR3 reads TGTGCCAGCAGTGAAGCGGGAGCGGGAGGGGGGAATGAGCAGTTCTTC. This translates into CASSEAGAGGGNEQFF. The V call is TRBV6-1, the J call TRBJ2-1; 10 bases are a match to TRBD2. The CDR3 spans 16 residues. Per the germline V gene, CDR1 is MNHNS and CDR2 is SASEGT. Germline trimming cut 0 bases from V and 7 bases from J; bases unmatched to any gene: 6.

The chain employs TRBV2 and TRBJ1-1, with D unresolved. The germline V gene encodes CDR1 SNHLY and CDR2 FYNNEI. The CDR3 extends over 13 amino acids. The ends were cut back, 6 bases at V and 1 base at J, with 9 bases in the middle. CDR3 in amino acids: CASRSQENTEAFF. The DNA of the CDR3 is TGTGCCAGCAGATCACAAGAGAACACTGAAGCTTTCTTT.

The J gene is TRBJ1-2, the V gene TRBV3-1 (or the pseudogene TRBV3-2), with D maybe TRBD1 (6 bases). The CDR3 loop spans 13 amino acids. The germline V gene encodes CDR1 LGHDT and CDR2 YNNKEL (reference sequence). Trimming took 2 bases from V and 2 from J, leaving 6 bases between them. CDR3 DNA: TGTGCCAGCAGCCAACAGGGGAACTATGGCTACACCTTC. It is translated as CASSQQGNYGYTF.

This clone was detected only a few times. The chain uses TRBV25-1 and TRBJ2-5, with 10 positions matching TRBD1. The germline gives CDR1 MGHDK, CDR2 SYGVNS. The CDR3 sequence is 16 residues long. The ends lost 7 bases at V and 1 base at J; junction bases unmatched: 9. CDR3 protein: CASTKGGQGSQETQYF. The CDR3 bases are TGTGCCAGCACCAAGGGGGGACAGGGGTCCCAAGAGACCCAGTACTTC.

V is TRBV7-8 and J is TRBJ1-1; tentative D call: TRBD1 (5 bases). V shed 5 bases and J shed 1 base, with 14 bases lying between them. CDR1 is SGHVS and CDR2 is FQNEAQ in the germline V gene. The CDR3 contains 15 residues. The CDR3 region has the DNA TGTGCCAGCAGCCTAAACGGACACGGGAACACTGAAGCTTTCTTT. It specifies CASSLNGHGNTEAFF.

This clone has just one count. This chain links TRBV6-5 with TRBJ1-3; tentatively, D is TRBD1 (5 bases). Between the trimmed V and J ends, which lost 6 bases and 5 bases, there was a span of 17 bases. Looked up from germline, CDR1 is MNHEY and CDR2 is SVGAGI. This CDR3 region has 15 residues. The CDR3 DNA reads TGTGCCAGCAGGGGCGTAGGGGCGCGGAGAAACACCATATATTTT. Its protein product is CASRGVGARRNTIYF.